Listed below are T cell receptor beta chains from one sample, sequenced in a study of blood T cell repertoires in COVID-19. Assay: immunoSEQ multiplex PCR; the TCRdb copy retains only in-frame clones and omits some. The data hold about 230,000 clones, with about 85% observed a single time. The sample consisted of peripheral blood. The receptors were sampled from a woman of 80 years or more with acute or convalescent COVID-19. Each CDR3 is given with its conserved first and last residue. A D gene is named only where the DNA matches it firmly. Size values are once, few and many counts, or a class for expanded clones, and some rows have none.

clone size | D gene | J gene | V gene | CDR3 DNA | CDR3 protein
- | - | TRBJ1-3 | TRBV7-9 | TGTGCCAGCAGCTTAAGCGGCTTTTTTTTGGGAAACACCATATATTTT | CASSLSGFFLGNTIYF
- | - | TRBJ1-2 | TRBV19 | TGTGCCAGTAGTATAGAAGGACTGATCTATGGCTACACCTTC | CASSIEGLIYGYTF
- | TRBD2 | TRBJ2-1 | TRBV25-1 | TGTGCCACCGGGGCCCTAGCGGGGGGCAATGAGCAGTTCTTC | CATGALAGGNEQFF
- | - | TRBJ1-2 | TRBV28 | TGTGCCAGCAGTTTATCGGGGGATGGCTATGGCTACACCTTC | CASSLSGDGYGYTF
- | - | TRBJ1-2 | TRBV7-9 | TGTGCCAGCAGCCCACGTGGTGCAGACTGGGGCTACACCTTC | CASSPRGADWGYTF
- | - | TRBJ2-7 | TRBV29-1 | TGCAGCGGAAAAACGGGGAACTACGAGCAGTACTTC | CSGKTGNYEQYF
- | TRBD1 | TRBJ2-5 | TRBV15 | TGTGCCACCAGCAGAGCTGCAGGGGGAGAGACCCAGTACTTC | CATSRAAGGETQYF
- | - | TRBJ1-6 | TRBV19 | TGTGCCAGTAGTATTCAGGATTCCTATAATTCACCCCTCCACTTT | CASSIQDSYNSPLHF
- | - | TRBJ2-5 | TRBV20-1 | TGCAGGGTTAGGAGCCAAGAGACCCAGTACTTC | CRVRSQETQYF
- | TRBD1 | TRBJ2-5 | TRBV6-5 | TGTGCCAGCAGTTACAGTCCGACAGGGGGCGTAGAGACCCAGTACTTC | CASSYSPTGGVETQYF
- | - | TRBJ1-5 | TRBV2 | TGTGCCAGCAGTGGTGCAGGGGTGAGCAATCAGCCCCAGCATTTT | CASSGAGVSNQPQHF
- | - | TRBJ1-1 | TRBV18 | TGTGCCAGCTCACCACTCGGGGAGGTCATCACTGAAGCTTTCTTT | CASSPLGEVITEAFF
- | - | TRBJ2-2 | TRBV7-2 | TGTGCCAGCAGCCAATACTTGGCAGGGGGGGAGCTGTTTTTT | CASSQYLAGGELFF
- | - | TRBJ1-2 | TRBV6-5 | TGTGCCAGCAGTTACCGAGCGGGACGGAACTATGGCTACACCTTC | CASSYRAGRNYGYTF
- | TRBD2 | TRBJ2-5 | TRBV11-2 | TGTGCCAGCAGCTTAGTACGAAGGAGCGGGAGCGGGAAAGAGACCCAGTACTTC | CASSLVRRSGSGKETQYF
- | TRBD2 | TRBJ2-7 | TRBV2 | TGTGCCAGCAGTGAACGGGCGGGAGCTTGGGAGCAGTACTTC | CASSERAGAWEQYF
- | - | TRBJ1-6 | TRBV6-1 | TGTGCCAGCAGTGGCCGACAGGTCATTAATTCACCCCTCCACTTT | CASSGRQVINSPLHF
- | - | TRBJ1-2 | TRBV6-5 | TGTGCCAGCAGGCACCCTGAGCGTAGGGGCTACACCTTC | CASRHPERRGYTF
- | TRBD1 | TRBJ2-5 | TRBV10-3 | TGTGCCATCAGTGAGTCGAGGACAGGGGGAGGTTTAGAGACCCAGTACTTC | CAISESRTGGGLETQYF
- | TRBD2 | TRBJ2-7 | TRBV9 | TGTGCCAGCAGCACGACCGGGACTAACTACGAGCAGTACTTC | CASSTTGTNYEQYF
- | - | TRBJ2-3 | TRBV2 | TGTGCCAGCAGTGGGGAGGGGGCAGATACGCAGTATTTT | CASSGEGADTQYF
- | - | TRBJ2-1 | TRBV28 | TGTGCCAGCAGTTTAGATTACAGCGGTTCCTACAATGAGCAGTTCTTC | CASSLDYSGSYNEQFF
- | TRBD2 | TRBJ2-1 | TRBV9 | TGTGCCAGCAGCGCATATAGCGGGTCCTCCTACAATGAGCAGTTCTTC | CASSAYSGSSYNEQFF
- | TRBD1 | TRBJ1-6 | TRBV5-1 | TGCGCCAGCAGCTTGGCCGGGGACAGGGAGGTTTCACCCCTCCACTTT | CASSLAGDREVSPLHF
- | - | TRBJ2-2 | TRBV11-2 | TGTGCCAGCAGCTCTAAGCGGGTCGGAGGGGAGCTGTTTTTT | CASSSKRVGGELFF
- | - | TRBJ1-5 | TRBV2 | TGTGCCAGCAGTGCAACAGGGAGACGACAGCCCCAGCATTTT | CASSATGRRQPQHF
- | TRBD1 | TRBJ2-2 | TRBV5-4 | TGTGCCAGCAGCTTAGACCCTAGGGACAGGCTGTTTTTT | CASSLDPRDRLFF
- | - | TRBJ2-5 | TRBV5-1 | TGCGCCAGCAGCGCCGCCGGGACGGGAGAAGAGACCCAGTACTTC | CASSAAGTGEETQYF
- | - | TRBJ1-5 | TRBV11-1 | TGTGCCAGCAGCTTAGCCGGCAATCAGCCCCAGCATTTT | CASSLAGNQPQHF
- | TRBD1 | TRBJ1-1 | TRBV6-5 | TGTGCCAGCAACCGCCGGGACAGGGACACTGAAGCTTTCTTT | CASNRRDRDTEAFF
- | TRBD1 | TRBJ2-7 | TRBV5-6 | TGTGCCAGCAGCTCCGGGACAGGGCTTACCTACGAGCAGTACTTC | CASSSGTGLTYEQYF
few | - | TRBJ1-2 | TRBV9 | TGTGCCAGCAGCGTAGGGGCCCCGGGACTAAACTATGGCTACACCTTC | CASSVGAPGLNYGYTF
- | TRBD2 | TRBJ2-7 | TRBV7-2 | TGTGCCAGCAGCCCTAGGGGCGGGGGGCCCTACGAGCAGTACTTC | CASSPRGGGPYEQYF
- | - | TRBJ2-1 | TRBV5-1 | TGCGCCAGCAGTCCGGGAGTAACTTCTAATGAGCAGTTCTTC | CASSPGVTSNEQFF
- | - | TRBJ1-1 | TRBV30 | TGTGCCTGGAGTGGGACAGCGAACACTGAAGCTTTCTTT | CAWSGTANTEAFF